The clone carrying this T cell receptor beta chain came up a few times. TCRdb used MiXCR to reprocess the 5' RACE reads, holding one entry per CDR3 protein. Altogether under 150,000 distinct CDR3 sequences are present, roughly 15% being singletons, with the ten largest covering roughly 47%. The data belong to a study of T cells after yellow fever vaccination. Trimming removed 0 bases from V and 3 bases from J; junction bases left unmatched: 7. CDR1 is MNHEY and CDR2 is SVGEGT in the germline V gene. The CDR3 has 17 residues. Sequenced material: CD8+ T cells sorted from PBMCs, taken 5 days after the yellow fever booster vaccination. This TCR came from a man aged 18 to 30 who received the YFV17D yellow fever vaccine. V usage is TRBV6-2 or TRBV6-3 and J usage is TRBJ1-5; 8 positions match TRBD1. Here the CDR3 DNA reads TGTGCCAGCAGTTACTCCGGACAGGGCGCTTTCAATCAGCCCCAGCATTTT. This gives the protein CASSYSGQGAFNQPQHF.